This T cell receptor beta chain was captured by sequencing in a study of blood T cell repertoires in COVID-19. Overall study context: Both acute and convalescent COVID-19 samples were obtained from the United States, Italy and Spain. T cells, B-cell-depleted T cells, or PBMCs supplied cDNA or gDNA.

The CDR3 sequence is 14 residues long. Germline V CDR1 and CDR2: SGHAT, FQDESV (reference sequence). The junction had 5 bases not matched to a gene; V was cut back by 7 bases and J by 4 bases. Assay: immunoSEQ multiplex PCR; the TCRdb copy retains only in-frame clones and omits some. Among more than 100,000 clones, 84% were seen once, and the ten largest hold 2.4%. The sample holds one count of this clone. The receptor's source is a man in his forties or fifties with acute COVID-19. The sample consisted of PBMCs or T cells enriched from blood (not recorded which). The chain couples TRBV11-1 to TRBJ2-7; 12 nucleotides line up with TRBD2. The CDR3 region has the DNA TGTGCCAGCAAAACGACTAGCGGGAGTTACGAGCAGTACTTC. The encoded protein is CASKTTSGSYEQYF.